These 6 T cell receptor beta chains share one sample of origin, sequenced in a study of blood T cell repertoires in COVID-19. This table comes from immunoSEQ multiplex PCR, and its TCRdb copy is limited to in-frame clones, with some not included. The sample shows 70,000 to 85,000 clones, around 83% of them seen only once. Sequenced sample: peripheral blood. These receptors originate from an elderly man with active or convalescent COVID-19.

This clone was counted a single time. The genes are TRBV29-1 and TRBJ1-2, with D possibly matching TRBD1 (6 bases). V lost 4 bases, J lost 0 bases, and 9 bases lay in between. From germline, CDR1 is SQVTM and CDR2 ANQGSEA. The CDR3 totals 13 residues. The CDR3, as DNA: TGCAGCGTTGCGACAGGCTCTAACTATGGCTACACCTTC. Protein: CSVATGSNYGYTF.

The chain has TRBV6-5 and TRBJ1-1; 9 nucleotides match TRBD1. In germline, CDR1 is MNHEY, CDR2 SVGAGI. Trimming removed 0 bases from V and 1 base from J; junction bases left unmatched: 3. CDR3 size: 16 residues. The CDR3 region has the DNA TGTGCCAGCAGTTACTCGGGGACAGGGTGGAACACTGAAGCTTTCTTT. Translated: CASSYSGTGWNTEAFF.

This clone appeared a single time. V gene TRBV19 combines with J gene TRBJ2-5; perhaps TRBD2 as D (5 bases). The CDR3 is made up of 20 amino acids. Germline V gene lookup returns CDR1 LNHDA and CDR2 SQIVND (reference sequence). Trimming cost V 3 bases and J 0 bases, with 26 bases left between them. The CDR3 region is CASSIGSWSRILGDQETQYF. In nucleotides, the CDR3 is TGTGCCAGTAGTATTGGGAGTTGGTCGAGAATACTTGGGGACCAAGAGACCCAGTACTTC.

The sample holds one count of this clone. This chain connects TRBV5-1 to TRBJ1-5; D is ambiguous. Trimming stripped 0 bases from V and 7 bases from J, with 8 bases between. This CDR3 comprises 13 residues. Germline lookup yields CDR1 SGHRS and CDR2 YFSETQ. The CDR3 sequence is CASSLEGGQPQHF. CDR3 sequence (DNA): TGCGCCAGCAGCTTGGAAGGAGGCCAGCCCCAGCATTTT.

The chain has TRBV27 and TRBJ2-7; possibly TRBD2 for D (6 bases). This CDR3 is built from 15 residues. Trimming took off 3 bases at V and 3 bases at J, with 15 bases between the two ends. The V gene's germline CDR1 is MNHEY and CDR2 SMNVEV (reference sequence). CDR3 sequence reads: CASSFSSGPGYEQYF. The CDR3 nucleotides are TGTGCCAGCAGTTTTTCCAGCGGGCCAGGCTACGAGCAGTACTTC.

V is TRBV11-2 and J is TRBJ2-7; maybe TRBD1 (6 bases). In germline, CDR1 is SGHAT, CDR2 FQNNGV. The CDR3 has 14 amino acids. Trimming removed 3 bases from V and 4 bases from J, with 13 bases in between. The CDR3 loop is CASSFDRGWYEQYF. CDR3 DNA: TGTGCCAGCAGCTTCGATAGGGGGTGGTACGAGCAGTACTTC. The full variable domain, with the rest looked up from reference TRBV11-2 and TRBJ2-7, is EAGVAQSPRYKIIEKRQSVAFWCNPISGHATLYWYQQILGQGPKLLIQFQNNGVVDDSQLPKDRFSAERLKGVDSTLKIQPAKLEDSAVYLCASSFDRGWYEQYFGPGTRLTVT.